A selection of T cell receptor beta chains follows, all from one sample in a study of response to subunit inactivated influenza vaccine. TCRdb reanalysed the RT-PCR reads using MiXCR and keeps one entry per CDR3 protein. Of about 610,000 distinct CDR3 sequences in the sample, 13% to 15% were seen once. Sequences were derived from PBMCs from blood, sampled approximately 13 days after vaccination. Every receptor here comes from a man in his fifties or sixties who received an inactivated influenza vaccine. The CDR3 runs from the conserved cysteine through the conserved F or W. The D gene is left open where the match is weak. Expanded clones are given a class, and other clones once, few, many or no size at all.

DNA,CDR3,V,length,D,J,size
TGTGCCAGCAGTTACCTAGGGACAGGGGTCATGGGCACAGATACGCAGTATTTT,CASSYLGTGVMGTDTQYF,TRBV6-5,18,TRBD1,TRBJ2-3,few
TGTGCCAGCAGCTTAGGAAGGGGTCCACAAGAGACCCAGTACTTC,CASSLGRGPQETQYF,TRBV7-2,15,NA,TRBJ2-5,few
TGCGCCAGCAGCCTCCTCGGAGCGGCCTCGGACAATGAGCAGTTCTTC,CASSLLGAASDNEQFF,TRBV5-1,16,NA,TRBJ2-1,few
TGCAGTGCAACAGGGAATTACGAGCAGTACTTC,CSATGNYEQYF,TRBV20-1,11,NA,TRBJ2-7,NA
TGCGCCAGCAGCGTGAATTATGGGGAGCAGTTCTTC,CASSVNYGEQFF,TRBV5-1,12,NA,TRBJ2-1,few
TGTGCCAGTACCTTAGGACATAGCAATCAGCCCCAGCATTTT,CASTLGHSNQPQHF,TRBV19,14,NA,TRBJ1-5,NA
TGCGCCAGCAGCCAAGAGTGGGGGACACGCTCCTACGAGCAGTACTTC,CASSQEWGTRSYEQYF,TRBV4-3,16,NA,TRBJ2-7,many
TGTGCCAGCAGTCTAGTTGGGTTGGATGAGCAGTTCTTC,CASSLVGLDEQFF,TRBV12-3/TRBV12-4,13,NA,TRBJ2-1,NA
TGCGCCAGCAGCCGAGGTGGGACAAAAGATGGCGAGCAGTACTTC,CASSRGGTKDGEQYF,TRBV5-1,15,NA,TRBJ2-7,few
TGTGCCAGCAGCCCCATAGGACAGGGGGCAGGCGAGCAGTACTTC,CASSPIGQGAGEQYF,TRBV28,15,TRBD1,TRBJ2-7,few
TGTGCCAGCAGCTTAGAGTATAGCGGAGATACGCAGTATTTT,CASSLEYSGDTQYF,TRBV7-9,14,NA,TRBJ2-3,NA
TGTGCCAGCAGCCGGAAGCCTGGGGAGCTGTTTTTT,CASSRKPGELFF,TRBV3-1,12,NA,TRBJ2-2,few
TGTGCCAGCAGCTTAGTTCGGGGGGCGTGGGAGACCCAGTACTTC,CASSLVRGAWETQYF,TRBV11-2,15,NA,TRBJ2-5,NA
TGTGCCGGGTGGAACGGGCTACGTGCCTACGAGCAGTACTTC,CAGWNGLRAYEQYF,TRBV2,14,NA,TRBJ2-7,few
TGTGCCAGCAGCGGGACCTTATACTACGAGCAGTACTTC,CASSGTLYYEQYF,TRBV12-3/TRBV12-4,13,NA,TRBJ2-7,few
TGCGCCAGCTTACCCGGACAGACGAACACCGGGGAGCTGTTTTTT,CASLPGQTNTGELFF,TRBV10-2,15,NA,TRBJ2-2,NA
TGTGCCAGCAGTAAGGGGAGTCGGAATCAGCCCCAGCATTTT,CASSKGSRNQPQHF,TRBV12-3/TRBV12-4,14,NA,TRBJ1-5,few
TGTGCCAGCAGCTCAGGAGAAGCGGGACTAGGAGATACGCAGTATTTT,CASSSGEAGLGDTQYF,TRBV7-9,16,TRBD2,TRBJ2-3,NA
TGTGCCACAGTCCGACTGAGCGCGAACACCGGGGAGCTGTTTTTT,CATVRLSANTGELFF,TRBV7-9,15,NA,TRBJ2-2,NA
TGTGCCAGCAGCTTAGCGGGCTTCGGACTAGCGGGTTACAATGAGCAGTTCTTC,CASSLAGFGLAGYNEQFF,TRBV11-1,18,TRBD2,TRBJ2-1,NA